Below are 30 T cell receptor beta chains sequenced from a single sample in a study of spatial heterogeneity in lung cancer. This sample's time point: sample taken at primary tumor resection. From the 5' RACE reads, TCRdb called clonotypes with MiXCR, one entry per CDR3 protein. The profile covers around 2,800 distinct CDR3 sequences, with less than 14% appearing a single time and approximately 12% taken by the ten largest. Regarding the study as a whole: Expanded alpha and beta TCR counts within tumors tracked tumor mutation counts.

No cognate antigen is known for these TCRs. Sequencing was performed on lung tumor tissue, taken at surgery. These receptors were taken from a male donor with early-stage non-small cell lung cancer.

This clonotype is medium-sized within its sample. A library made for alpha chains picked up this beta chain off target, so its size means little. The V and J genes are TRBV4-2 and TRBJ2-5; 8 nucleotides match TRBD1. V was clipped by 6 bases and J by 5 bases; unmatched bases: 14. This CDR3 is 16 amino acids long. Germline CDR1 reads LGHNA; CDR2 reads YNFKEQ. CDR3 protein: CASSRLAGGITETQYF. For the CDR3, the DNA is TGTGCCAGCAGTCGTTTAGCAGGGGGCATTACGGAGACCCAGTACTTC.

This clonotype was seen many times. Because the library targeted alpha chains, this beta chain is an off-target read whose size means little. V is TRBV5-8 and J is TRBJ2-2; no reliable D call. CDR1 SGHTS and CDR2 YDEGEE come from the germline V gene. Trimming took 2 bases from V and 0 from J, leaving 8 bases between them. This CDR3 is 15 amino acids long. CDR3 region: CASSFRRTNTGELFF. The CDR3 DNA reads as TGTGCCAGCAGCTTTCGACGTACGAACACCGGGGAGCTGTTTTTT.

This clonotype is medium-sized. A library prepared for alpha chains yielded this beta chain as an off-target read; its size is of little meaning. The rearrangement joins TRBV4-2 to TRBJ1-6, with a weak D call TRBD1 (5 bases). Germline V lookup: CDR1 LGHNA, CDR2 YNFKEQ. V was clipped by 1 base and J by 0 bases, with 10 bases between them. CDR3 length equals 17 residues. The CDR3: CASSQAGGTSYNSPLHF. The CDR3 nucleotides read TGTGCCAGCAGCCAAGCCGGGGGGACCTCCTATAATTCACCCCTCCACTTT.

By share, this clonotype ranks as medium-sized. Because the library targeted alpha chains, this beta chain is an off-target read whose size means little. This rearrangement joins TRBV30 to TRBJ2-5; possibly TRBD1 for D (5 bases). Trimming shortened V by 8 bases and J by 5 bases, and 15 bases separated the two germline ends. Germline CDR1 is GTSNPN and CDR2 is SVGIG (reference sequence). This CDR3 contains 12 residues. CDR3 sequence reads: CALESGRETQYF. The CDR3 DNA reads TGTGCCCTGGAATCAGGGCGGGAGACCCAGTACTTC.

In this sample, this clonotype is medium-sized. Since it is a stray read in a library aimed at alpha chains, this beta chain has a size that is not meaningful. The V gene is TRBV13, the J gene TRBJ2-1; 8 nucleotides agree with TRBD2. The CDR3 is 15 residues long. The trim removed 4 bases at V and 1 base at J, leaving 3 bases unmatched. Germline V gene lookup returns CDR1 PRHDT and CDR2 FYEKMQ (reference sequence). The CDR3: CASSYSGISYNEQFF. The CDR3 DNA sequence: TGTGCCAGCAGCTATAGCGGGATATCCTACAATGAGCAGTTCTTC.

By share, this clonotype counts as medium-sized. This beta chain is a stray sequence in a library constructed for alpha chains; its clone size is not meaningful. The chain joins TRBV7-8 to TRBJ2-5; D not resolved. The length of the CDR3 is 14 residues. V lost 6 bases, J lost 2 bases, and 13 bases lay in between. Germline loops: CDR1 SGHVS, CDR2 FQNEAQ. Written as DNA, the CDR3 is TGTGCCAGCAGACAGACTTCCGGGCAAGAGACCCAGTACTTC. Translating it yields CASRQTSGQETQYF.

This clonotype rates as medium-sized. This beta chain appears as a stray read in a library generated for alpha chains; its size is not informative. CDR3 DNA sequence: TGTGCCAGCGGGGACAGCAATCAGCCCCAGCATTTT. This sequence encodes CASGDSNQPQHF. V and J are TRBV6-5 and TRBJ1-5; TRBD1 is a possible D gene (5 bases). Germline loops: CDR1 MNHEY, CDR2 SVGAGI. Trimming took off 8 bases at V and 1 base at J, with 6 bases between the two ends. The CDR3 extends over 12 amino acids.

This clonotype is termed medium-sized (0.01 to 0.1%). Within a library made for alpha chains, this beta chain is off target, and its count is uninformative. The chain uses TRBV2 and TRBJ2-2; TRBD1 matches at 9 bases. Losses at the gene ends were 3 bases for V and 3 bases for J; bases not matched to a gene: 2. The germline V gene encodes CDR1 SNHLY and CDR2 FYNNEI. The CDR3 runs 15 residues. CDR3 coding DNA: TGTGCCAGCAGTGAGTGGACAGGGGACACCGGGGAGCTGTTTTTT. It specifies CASSEWTGDTGELFF.

This clonotype was counted ten times or more. A library prepared for alpha chains yielded this beta chain as an off-target read; its size is of little meaning. CDR3 loop: CASSSGGASTDTQYF. The CDR3 DNA reads TGTGCCAGCAGTTCGGGCGGGGCAAGCACAGATACGCAGTATTTT. This chain uses TRBV2 with TRBJ2-3; a weak D match, TRBD2 (6 bases). Germline V gene data show CDR1 as SNHLY and CDR2 as FYNNEI. The CDR3 is 15 amino acids. V shed 5 bases and J shed 0 bases, with 12 bases lying between them.

This clonotype was picked up many times. Because this beta chain is a stray read in a library intended to capture alpha chains, its abundance should not be given much weight. This chain connects TRBV18 to TRBJ2-7; D unresolved. Germline CDR1 and CDR2: KGHSH and LQKENI. Trimming removed 2 bases at V and 0 bases at J, with 2 bases between. This CDR3 contains 12 residues. The CDR3, as DNA: TGTGCCAGCTCACCAAACTCCTACGAGCAGTACTTC. Amino acids: CASSPNSYEQYF.

This clonotype is labeled medium-sized. The library was built for alpha chains, so this beta chain is an off-target read and its size means little. This chain joins TRBV28 and TRBJ2-5, with D perhaps matching TRBD2 (5 bases). Looked up from germline, CDR1 is MDHEN and CDR2 is SYDVKM. V lost 5 bases and J 1 base, leaving 5 bases between the germline ends. The CDR3 is 12 amino acids. CDR3 residues: CASSSGQETQYF. The CDR3 DNA follows: TGTGCCAGCAGTAGCGGCCAAGAGACCCAGTACTTC. Supplemented by reference TRBV28 and TRBJ2-5, the full variable domain reads DVKVTQSSRYLVKRTGEKVFLECVQDMDHENMFWYRQDPGLGLRLIYFSYDVKMKEKGDIPEGYSVSREKKERFSLILESASTNQTSMYLCASSSGQETQYFGPGTRLLVL.

This clonotype is labeled medium-sized. This beta chain was picked up by a library intended for alpha chains and is off target, so its count carries little meaning. The chain joins TRBV10-2 to TRBJ2-2; 7 bases line up with TRBD2. V was pared by 10 bases and J by 2 bases, with 7 bases of the junction left unmatched. Germline V CDR1 and CDR2: WSHSY, SAAADI. The CDR3 runs to 14 residues. CDR3 amino acids: CATRSGTNTGELFF. The CDR3 DNA reads TGCGCCACCAGGAGCGGGACCAACACCGGGGAGCTGTTTTTT.

This clonotype is deemed large (0.1 to 1%). A library made for alpha chains picked up this beta chain off target, so its size means little. The chain has TRBV29-1 and TRBJ2-5, with D tentatively TRBD1 or TRBD2 (7 bases each). The germline V gene encodes CDR1 SQVTM and CDR2 ANQGSEA. The V gene lost 8 bases and the J gene lost 9 bases, with 22 bases spanning the gap. This CDR3 is built from 13 residues. Written as DNA, the CDR3 is TGCAGCTTCAGGGGGGATAACCGGGGGGCCCAGTACTTC. Its translation is CSFRGDNRGAQYF.

This clonotype counts as medium-sized. This beta chain was picked up by a library intended for alpha chains and is off target, so its count carries little meaning. V is TRBV6-2 or TRBV6-3 and J is TRBJ2-1, with D possibly matching TRBD2 (6 bases). Germline CDR1 is MNHEY and CDR2 is SVGEGT. The CDR3 loop spans 13 amino acids. With 4 bases removed from V and 12 bases from J, the gap between germline ends came to 16 bases. The CDR3 is CASSSSLLGGQFF. In DNA form, the CDR3 reads TGTGCCAGCAGTTCCTCCCTCTTGGGGGGGCAGTTCTTC.

By share, this clonotype counts as medium-sized (0.01 to 0.1%). The size of this beta chain means little, since it is a stray read in a library made for alpha chains. The chain is built from TRBV6-5 and TRBJ2-7, with 9 bases aligning to TRBD1. Losses at the gene ends were 8 bases for V and 1 base for J; bases not matched to a gene: 9. Germline CDR1 and CDR2: MNHEY and SVGAGI. The CDR3 loop spans 15 amino acids. The CDR3 reads CASALTGQGSYEQYF. DNA of the CDR3: TGTGCCAGCGCCCTAACGGGACAGGGATCCTACGAGCAGTACTTC.

This clonotype is labeled medium-sized. The library was designed around alpha chains, so this beta chain is a stray read whose abundance carries little weight. The chain combines TRBV14 with TRBJ2-2; no definite D call. Trimming left V 3 bases short and J 6 bases short, with 8 bases between. Looked up from germline, CDR1 is SGHDN and CDR2 is FVKESK. The CDR3 has 13 amino acids. The CDR3 nucleotides read TGTGCCAGCAGCCAGAATGAGGCCGGGGAGCTGTTTTTT. Its translation is CASSQNEAGELFF. Combining the CDR3 with reference TRBV14 and TRBJ2-2 gives the whole variable domain EAGVTQFPSHSVIEKGQTVTLRCDPISGHDNLYWYRRVMGKEIKFLLHFVKESKQDESGMPNNRFLAERTGGTYSTLKVQPAELEDSGVYFCASSQNEAGELFFGEGSRLTVL.

This clonotype appeared a few times. Being off target in a library aimed at alpha chains, this beta chain has a size of little meaning. The chain links TRBV7-2 to TRBJ2-7; possibly TRBD1 for D (5 bases). Germline V gene lookup returns CDR1 SGHTA and CDR2 FQGNSA. V gave up 5 bases and J gave up 9 bases, with 23 bases separating them. CDR3 length: 15 residues. Here the CDR3 reads CASSPGMSGNALQYF. The CDR3 DNA follows: TGTGCCAGCAGCCCCGGAATGTCAGGGAACGCCTTGCAGTACTTC.

By sample share, this clonotype is medium-sized. This beta chain lies outside the target of a library built for alpha chains; its clone size means little. V usage is TRBV12-3 or TRBV12-4 and J usage is TRBJ1-5; D unresolved. This CDR3 comprises 15 residues. V was pared by 5 bases and J by 0 bases, with 11 bases between. CDR3 nucleotide sequence: TGTGCCAGCAGTCGATCAGAATATAGCAATCAGCCCCAGCATTTT. Encoded protein: CASSRSEYSNQPQHF.

This clonotype is labeled medium-sized (0.01 to 0.1%). This beta chain appears as a stray read in a library generated for alpha chains; its size is not informative. The chain uses TRBV29-1 and TRBJ2-1; weak D call: TRBD1 (6 bases). The CDR3 is 15 amino acids. The V gene's germline CDR1 is SQVTM and CDR2 ANQGSEA. V dropped 6 bases and J dropped 1 base, with 16 bases sitting between them. CDR3 DNA sequence: TGCAGCGTCAACACAGGGTCACGGTCCTACAATGAGCAGTTCTTC. Residues: CSVNTGSRSYNEQFF.

By its share, this clonotype is medium-sized. This beta chain lies outside the target of a library built for alpha chains; its clone size means little. J is TRBJ2-1 and V is TRBV6-2 or TRBV6-3; 8 bases match TRBD1. Losses at the gene ends were 6 bases for V and 13 bases for J; bases not matched to a gene: 8. There are 12 residues in the CDR3. Per germline, CDR1 MNHEY and CDR2 SVGEGT. This CDR3 reads CASSYRGDFQFF. The CDR3 region has the DNA TGTGCCAGCAGCTACAGGGGGGACTTTCAGTTCTTC.

This clonotype is classed as medium-sized (0.01 to 0.1%). This beta chain is a stray sequence in a library constructed for alpha chains; its clone size is not meaningful. DNA for the CDR3: TGTGCCAGGGGCCCGGCCCGGGCGTCGCTACCCGGGGAGCTGTTTTTT. Encoded protein: CARGPARASLPGELFF. This chain links TRBV6-6 with TRBJ2-2, with D unclear. V lost 9 bases, J lost 6 bases, and 23 bases lay in between. Germline loops: CDR1 MNHNY, CDR2 SVGAGI (reference sequence). The CDR3 is 16 residues long.

This clonotype is medium-sized in the sample. This beta chain appears as a stray read in a library generated for alpha chains; its size is not informative. J is TRBJ1-3 and V is TRBV5-1, with a possible D match to TRBD1 (6 bases). The V gene lost 4 bases and the J gene lost 3 bases, with 11 bases spanning the gap. CDR1 is SGHRS and CDR2 is YFSETQ in the germline V gene. The CDR3 extends over 14 amino acids. The CDR3 region is CASSPRTDGNTIYF. The CDR3 DNA sequence: TGCGCCAGCAGCCCTAGGACAGATGGAAACACCATATATTTT. Filled out from reference TRBV5-1 and TRBJ1-3, the complete variable domain reads KAGVTQTPRYLIKTRGQQVTLSCSPISGHRSVSWYQQTPGQGLQFLFEYFSETQRNKGNFPGRFSGRQFSNSRSEMNVSTLELGDSALYLCASSPRTDGNTIYFGEGSWLTVV.

In its sample, this clonotype was seen a few times. Found in a library prepared for alpha chains, this beta chain is an off-target read, and its abundance has little meaning. The chain combines TRBV7-2 with TRBJ2-7, with TRBD2 identical over 8 bases. CDR3 length: 17 residues. V gave up 3 bases and J gave up 2 bases; unmatched junction bases: 12. Germline V CDR1 and CDR2: SGHTA, FQGNSA. The chain's CDR3 is CASSFWSGGSFPYEQYF. In nucleotides, the CDR3 is TGTGCCAGCAGCTTTTGGTCGGGGGGGTCCTTTCCCTACGAGCAGTACTTC.

The table lists this clonotype with many counts. This beta chain represents an off-target read in a library built for alpha chains; its size is of limited meaning. The chain couples TRBV20-1 to TRBJ1-5, with D possibly being TRBD1 (5 bases). From germline, CDR1 is DFQATT and CDR2 SNEGSKA (reference sequence). V lost 0 bases to trimming and J lost 6 bases, with 12 bases between them. The CDR3 sequence is 14 residues long. CDR3 coding DNA: TGCAGTGCTAGAGATTTCAGGGAAGGTCAGCCCCAGCATTTT. This encodes CSARDFREGQPQHF.

This clonotype is medium-sized (0.01 to 0.1%). This beta chain is a stray read from a library made for alpha chains; its abundance is not meaningful. V and J are TRBV20-1 and TRBJ1-4; D is uncertain. Trimming took off 0 bases at V and 10 bases at J, with 15 bases between the two ends. CDR3 length: 14 residues. CDR1 is DFQATT and CDR2 is SNEGSKA in the germline V gene (reference sequence). The CDR3 DNA reads TGCAGTGCTAGAGAGGAACAGCTCTTTGGAAAACTGTTTTTT. Its translation is CSAREEQLFGKLFF.

This clonotype is classed as medium-sized. In a library made to pick up alpha chains, this beta chain is a stray read with a size that means little. DNA of the CDR3: TGCGCCAGCAGCCAAGGGAAAGGGTCGGGGGGAGAGACCCAGTACTTC. Residues: CASSQGKGSGGETQYF. V is TRBV4-3 and J is TRBJ2-5; 7 bases are a match to TRBD2. The CDR3 runs to 16 residues. Germline CDR1 reads LGHNA; CDR2 reads YSLEER. Trimming cost V 1 base and J 4 bases; bases outside gene matches: 9.

This clonotype is categorized as medium-sized. The library was prepared for alpha chains; this beta chain is a stray read, so its frequency means little. The V call is TRBV12-3 or TRBV12-4, the J call TRBJ1-6; 7 bases map to TRBD1. Trimming cost V 4 bases and J 6 bases; bases outside gene matches: 6. This CDR3 has 15 residues. The chain's CDR3 is CASSSAGTANSPLHF. As DNA, the CDR3 is TGTGCCAGCAGTTCCGCCGGGACAGCTAATTCACCCCTCCACTTT.

By its share, this clonotype is medium-sized. Being off target in a library aimed at alpha chains, this beta chain has a size of little meaning. The chain uses TRBV20-1 and TRBJ2-3, with TRBD2 matching over 9 bases. Germline assignment: CDR1 DFQATT and CDR2 SNEGSKA (reference sequence). The trim removed 3 bases at V and 4 bases at J, leaving 5 bases unmatched. CDR3 length: 14 residues. CDR3 region: CSARAGGAPDTQYF. The CDR3 DNA reads TGCAGTGCTAGGGCGGGGGGGGCCCCAGATACGCAGTATTTT.

By share, this clonotype ranks as medium-sized. This beta chain is a stray read from a library made for alpha chains; its abundance is not meaningful. The chain carries TRBV6-2 or TRBV6-3 and TRBJ1-5, with TRBD1 matching 9 bases. The CDR3 covers 14 residues. Germline CDR1 reads MNHEY; CDR2 reads SVGEGT. After removal of 5 bases from V and 2 bases from J, the junction contained 1 base not matched to a gene. Here the CDR3 reads CASSRTGGNQPQHF. The CDR3 DNA is TGTGCCAGCAGTAGGACAGGGGGCAATCAGCCCCAGCATTTT.

Within the sample, this clonotype is medium-sized (0.01 to 0.1%). This beta chain came through as a stray read in a library set up for alpha chains, and its size says little. In nucleotides, the CDR3 is TGTGCCAGCAGTCATAGCGGCCAAGAGACCCAGTACTTC. Amino acids: CASSHSGQETQYF. The chain joins TRBV12-3 or TRBV12-4 to TRBJ2-5; D may be TRBD2 (6 bases). The CDR3 is 13 amino acids. V dropped 5 bases and J dropped 1 base, with 8 bases sitting between them.